These 26 T cell receptor beta chains came from one sample sequenced in a study of CD8+ T cells in alopecia areata. Isolated RNA was reverse transcribed into cDNA used as the sequencing template. Assay used: immunoSEQ multiplex PCR; TCRdb lists only in-frame clones, some missing. The data show about 200,000 clones, around three fifths seen once. The sequencing here drew on CD4+ T cells sorted from blood, taken at week 0. The origin of the receptors is a human donor with alopecia areata.

This clone showed up just once. J is TRBJ2-7 and V is TRBV4-1, with TRBD2 matching 8 bases. The trim removed 3 bases at V and 7 bases at J, leaving 8 bases unmatched. Germline CDR1 MGHRA, CDR2 YSYEKL. This CDR3 contains 14 residues. The CDR3 spells CASSQGSGRREQYF. The CDR3 DNA follows: TGCGCCAGCAGCCAGGGGAGCGGGAGACGTGAGCAGTACTTC.

In this sample, this clone turned up a few times. The CDR3 DNA sequence: TGTGCCAGCAGCTTTGATCAGGGGCTCTATGGCTACACCTTC. Translating gives CASSFDQGLYGYTF. The chain carries TRBV7-3 and TRBJ1-2; tentative D call: TRBD1 (6 bases). The CDR3 extends over 14 amino acids. Trimming stripped 3 bases from V and 4 bases from J, with 12 bases between. The V gene's germline CDR1 is SGHTA and CDR2 FQGTGA.

This clone was counted only a few times. The gene calls are TRBV6-1 and TRBJ1-2; D unresolved. The V gene lost 1 base and the J gene lost 1 base, with 10 bases spanning the gap. Germline CDR1 is MNHNS and CDR2 is SASEGT. The CDR3 has 15 amino acids. CDR3 coding DNA: TGTGCCAGCAGTGAAGGGGTGTGGCTTAACTATGGCTACACCTTC. Its translation is CASSEGVWLNYGYTF.

The chain couples TRBV6-6 to TRBJ1-2; 8 bases agree with TRBD1. V trimming: 7 bases; J trimming: 7 bases; junction bases outside the gene matches: 8. There are 13 residues in the CDR3. Per the germline V gene, CDR1 is MNHNY and CDR2 is SVGAGI (reference sequence). CDR3 nucleotides: TGTGCCAGCAACGGACAGGGTGTGGGTGGCTACACCTTC. It specifies CASNGQGVGGYTF.

The sample holds a few counts of this clone. The V gene is TRBV25-1, the J gene TRBJ2-3, with 7 bases lining up with TRBD1. This CDR3 spans 16 amino acids. Germline V CDR1 and CDR2: MGHDK, SYGVNS. The V segment lost 5 bases and the J segment 3 bases; nucleotides outside the gene matches: 11. CDR3 loop: CASSPPVGTATDTQYF. In DNA, the CDR3 is TGTGCCAGCAGTCCCCCAGTCGGGACAGCGACAGATACGCAGTATTTT.

The chain has TRBV30 and TRBJ1-2; no definite D call. The CDR3 is 13 amino acids. The V end lost 6 bases, the J end lost 4 bases, and 15 bases lay between the germline ends. Germline V CDR1 and CDR2: GTSNPN, SVGIG (reference sequence). The CDR3 loop reads CACPTGVGYGYTF. In DNA, the CDR3 is TGTGCCTGCCCTACTGGGGTGGGCTATGGCTACACCTTC.

The chain carries TRBV7-8 and TRBJ1-2; possibly TRBD1 for D (6 bases). Germline V gene data show CDR1 as SGHVS and CDR2 as FQNEAQ. CDR3 length equals 18 residues. Trimming cost V 3 bases and J 2 bases, with 22 bases left between them. The CDR3 DNA is TGTGCCAGCAGCTTCACTAGCGGGGGCGGGACTATAAACTATGGCTACACCTTC. Translation: CASSFTSGGGTINYGYTF.

The rearrangement links TRBV14 to TRBJ2-1; possibly TRBD2 for D (6 bases). Trimming stripped 5 bases from V and 6 bases from J, with 20 bases between. This CDR3 is 16 amino acids long. CDR1 SGHDN and CDR2 FVKESK come from the germline V gene. CDR3 amino acids: CASSWTYGGARNEQFF. The CDR3 nucleotides read TGTGCCAGCAGCTGGACTTACGGGGGAGCCCGCAATGAGCAGTTCTTC.

The CDR3 spells CASSPQGRGYTF. Here the CDR3 DNA reads TGTGCCAGCAGCCCACAGGGGAGAGGCTACACCTTC. This chain uses TRBV7-2 with TRBJ1-2; TRBD1 agrees at 7 bases. V dropped 5 bases and J dropped 8; count of bases not matched to a gene: 5. CDR3 length: 12 amino acids. The germline gives CDR1 SGHTA, CDR2 FQGNSA.

This clone was counted once. This chain links TRBV13 with TRBJ1-2, with 7 bases matching TRBD1. J lost 2 bases, V lost 5 bases, and 8 bases had no gene match. The CDR3 has 15 amino acids. Germline V lookup: CDR1 PRHDT, CDR2 FYEKMQ (reference sequence). The DNA for the CDR3 is TGTGCCAGCAGCGTACCGGGACAGAAAAACTATGGCTACACCTTC. Translating gives CASSVPGQKNYGYTF.

This clone was recorded a few times. The chain is built from TRBV7-3 and TRBJ2-3; possible D gene TRBD2, 5 bases. Germline CDR1 is SGHTA and CDR2 is FQGTGA. V lost 2 bases, J lost 5 bases, and 8 bases lay in between. The length of the CDR3 is 13 residues. CDR3 nucleotide sequence: TGTGCCAGCAGCTTAGCGGGTATAGATACGCAGTATTTT. It yields the protein CASSLAGIDTQYF.

This chain uses TRBV15 with TRBJ2-7; 9 positions match TRBD2. CDR3 length equals 17 residues. The ends lost 5 bases at V and 2 bases at J; junction bases unmatched: 13. Germline CDR1 LNHNV, CDR2 YYDKDF (reference sequence). The CDR3 DNA reads as TGTGCCACCAGCCGAAAAGCTCGACTAGCGGACCCCTACGAGCAGTACTTC. It translates to CATSRKARLADPYEQYF. The full variable domain, in which reference TRBV15 and TRBJ2-7 provide the parts outside the CDR3, is DAMVIQNPRYQVTQFGKPVTLSCSQTLNHNVMYWYQQKSSQAPKLLFHYYDKDFNNEADTPDNFQSRRPNTSFCFLDIRSPGLGDTAMYLCATSRKARLADPYEQYFGPGTRLTVT.

J is TRBJ2-7 and V is TRBV7-7, with D perhaps given as TRBD1 or TRBD2 (7 bases each). Germline lookup yields CDR1 SSHAT and CDR2 FNYEAQ (reference sequence). Trimming took off 1 base at V and 3 bases at J, with 13 bases between the two ends. CDR3 length equals 15 residues. The chain's CDR3 is CASSLGQGGDYEQYF. The CDR3 nucleotides read TGTGCCAGCAGCTTAGGACAGGGAGGGGACTACGAGCAGTACTTC.

The chain links TRBV12-5 to TRBJ2-1, with 14 positions matching TRBD2. CDR3 length: 19 residues. The germline V gene has CDR1 LGHNT and CDR2 FRNRAP. The ends lost 1 base at V and 5 bases at J; junction bases unmatched: 10. The chain's CDR3 is CASGLGGRLAGGPDNEQFF. For the CDR3, the DNA is TGTGCTAGTGGTTTGGGGGGAAGACTAGCGGGAGGGCCAGACAATGAGCAGTTCTTC. The full variable domain, in which reference TRBV12-5 and TRBJ2-1 provide the parts outside the CDR3, is DARVTQTPRHKVTEMGQEVTMRCQPILGHNTVFWYRQTMMQGLELLAYFRNRAPLDDSGMPKDRFSAEMPDATLATLKIQPSEPRDSAVYFCASGLGGRLAGGPDNEQFFGPGTRLTVL.

A single count supports this clone. The chain links TRBV4-1 to TRBJ1-1, with a possible D match to TRBD1 (5 bases). V was cut by 4 bases and J by 7 bases, with 7 bases left in between. CDR3 length: 11 amino acids. Germline CDR1 is MGHRA and CDR2 is YSYEKL. DNA of the CDR3: TGCGCCAGCAGCCGGGACCGTGAAGCTTTCTTT. Amino acid sequence: CASSRDREAFF.

The count of this clone is one. The chain uses TRBV5-1 and TRBJ1-6; 11 bases line up with TRBD1. V dropped 1 base and J dropped 9; count of bases not matched to a gene: 3. The CDR3 consists of 15 residues. The germline gives CDR1 SGHRS, CDR2 YFSETQ. The CDR3 protein is CASSLLGQGASPLHF. As DNA, the CDR3 is TGCGCCAGCAGCTTGCTTGGACAGGGGGCTTCACCCCTCCACTTT.

To note about this clone: Different DNA sequences within this sample yield the same CDR3. The chain joins TRBV7-9 to TRBJ1-2, with TRBD1 matching over 8 bases. This CDR3 has 13 residues. In germline, CDR1 is SEHNR, CDR2 FQNEAQ (reference sequence). V lost 5 bases to trimming and J lost 4 bases; unmatched junction nucleotides: 3. This CDR3 is CASSQGQVYGYTF. The CDR3 nucleotides read TGTGCCAGCAGCCAGGGACAGGTCTATGGCTACACCTTC.

This clone was observed a few times. This chain links TRBV5-1 with TRBJ1-4; TRBD1 is a possible D gene (6 bases). V lost 4 bases and J lost 4, with 14 bases in between. Germline-derived CDR1 and CDR2 are SGHRS and YFSETQ. This CDR3 region has 15 residues. The CDR3 DNA reads TGCGCCAGCAGCGAGACAGGAGGAAATAATGAAAAACTGTTTTTT. Translating it yields CASSETGGNNEKLFF. Full variable domain (outside the CDR3, taken from reference TRBV5-1 and TRBJ1-4): KAGVTQTPRYLIKTRGQQVTLSCSPISGHRSVSWYQQTPGQGLQFLFEYFSETQRNKGNFPGRFSGRQFSNSRSEMNVSTLELGDSALYLCASSETGGNNEKLFFGSGTQLSVL.

The chain uses TRBV29-1 and TRBJ1-1; no clear D. The CDR3 contains 10 residues. Between the trimmed V and J ends, which lost 6 bases and 4 bases, there was a span of 6 bases. Germline values: CDR1 SQVTM, CDR2 ANQGSEA. Here the CDR3 reads CSVGGTEAFF. The CDR3 DNA is TGCAGCGTAGGTGGCACTGAAGCTTTCTTT.

This clone was recorded once. The sample contains more than one DNA sequence encoding this CDR3. The chain joins TRBV4-1 to TRBJ2-1, with a weak D call TRBD2 (6 bases). V lost 5 bases and J lost 1, with 12 bases in between. In germline, CDR1 is MGHRA, CDR2 YSYEKL. The CDR3 is made up of 15 amino acids. CDR3 residues: CASSSLAGSYNEQFF. For the CDR3, the DNA is TGCGCCAGCAGCTCCCTGGCGGGATCCTACAATGAGCAGTTCTTC.

The chain combines TRBV30 with TRBJ1-2; no clear D. CDR1 and CDR2 from the germline V gene are GTSNPN and SVGIG (reference sequence). With 0 bases removed from V and 5 bases from J, the gap between germline ends came to 13 bases. CDR3 length: 14 amino acids. CDR3 nucleotides: TGTGCCTGGAGTGTACTTGACGGCCCTTATGGCTACACCTTC. Translation: CAWSVLDGPYGYTF.

This sequence joins TRBV19 and TRBJ2-7; D is perhaps TRBD2 (6 bases). The CDR3 loop spans 15 amino acids. Germline loops: CDR1 LNHDA, CDR2 SQIVND (reference sequence). The germline V and J ends were trimmed by 4 bases and 3 bases, with 16 bases remaining between them. The chain's CDR3 is CASSTLAGTSYEQYF. CDR3 sequence (DNA): TGTGCCAGTAGTACCCTCGCGGGGACCAGCTACGAGCAGTACTTC.

V gene TRBV30 combines with J gene TRBJ1-2, with D possibly matching TRBD1 (5 bases). This CDR3 is built from 14 residues. Germline V gene data show CDR1 as GTSNPN and CDR2 as SVGIG (reference sequence). Trimming cost V 0 bases and J 5 bases, with 13 bases left between them. This CDR3 reads CAWSVRVGVYGYTF. The CDR3 DNA is TGTGCCTGGAGTGTACGAGTAGGGGTGTATGGCTACACCTTC.

This chain links TRBV10-2 with TRBJ1-3; the D is unclear. This CDR3 contains 12 residues. The germline gives CDR1 WSHSY, CDR2 SAAADI. V was clipped by 3 bases and J by 0 bases, with 0 bases between them. The CDR3: CASSDSGNTIYF. Here the CDR3 DNA reads TGCGCCAGCAGTGACTCTGGAAACACCATATATTTT.

This chain joins TRBV6-5 and TRBJ1-2, with unresolved D. From germline, CDR1 is MNHEY and CDR2 SVGAGI. V dropped 2 bases and J dropped 9 bases, with 13 bases sitting between them. The CDR3 has 13 residues. The CDR3 DNA reads as TGTGCCAGCAGTTACGGTTCTCCGTTAAGCTACACCTTC. Amino acid sequence: CASSYGSPLSYTF.

The V call is TRBV5-1, the J call TRBJ1-1; D call uncertain. Trimming removed 5 bases at V and 4 bases at J, with 9 bases between. CDR3 length equals 12 residues. Germline V CDR1 and CDR2: SGHRS, YFSETQ. The CDR3 spells CASRDAITEAFF. Written as DNA, the CDR3 is TGCGCCAGCAGGGATGCAATCACTGAAGCTTTCTTT.